This T cell receptor (beta chain) was profiled in a study of shared clonotypes between healthy human individuals. Looking at the study overall: The composition of the donors was two women and a few men aged 18 to 49. Regarding the study as a whole: Specimens sampled were limited to blood, with tissue repertoires likely differing. Clonotype sharing levels among donors were expected to vary with sequencing depth.

From germline, CDR1 is SNHLY and CDR2 FYNNEI. The CDR3 has 12 amino acids. V gave up 7 bases and J gave up 3 bases, with 10 bases separating them. Sequencing was performed with immunoSEQ multiplex PCR; in TCRdb, only in-frame clones are kept and a portion is missing. Counted here are about half a million clones, more than 65% occurring once; the ten biggest clones make up 12%. This clone was recorded only once. As yet, its antigen is unknown. Every donor, a Caucasian adult, lived in Nashville, Tennessee. The sequence derives from a woman aged 40-49 years in good health. Some clones in this sample may be carry-over from other donors' samples. The sample consisted of PBMCs. The rearrangement joins TRBV2 to TRBJ2-7; D is unresolved. This CDR3 is CASTSDLYEQYF. DNA for the CDR3: TGTGCCAGCACCTCAGACCTCTACGAGCAGTACTTC.